This is a list of T cell receptor beta chains from one sample in a study of blood T cells in healthy people across ages. TCRdb itself ran the 5' RACE reads through MiXCR, one entry per CDR3 protein. The data show more than 750,000 distinct CDR3 sequences, under 35% seen once. This sample also appeared in a second study, on T cells of mothers and their children.

The sequenced sample consisted of blood. The receptors shown here come from a woman aged 40 to 50 in good health. Both conserved end residues are part of each CDR3. The D gene is left open where the match is weak. Where a row states a size, it is once, few, many or the class of an expanded clone; other rows omit it.

TRBV5-1,.,TRBJ2-1,.,CASSSSGRPDNEQFF,TGCGCCAGCAGCAGTTCGGGGAGACCGGACAATGAGCAGTTCTTC
TRBV20-1,.,TRBJ1-2,.,CSTRIGGGVGYTF,TGCAGTACTAGAATCGGGGGAGGAGTTGGCTACACCTTC
TRBV3-1,.,TRBJ1-2,TRBD1,CASSPRTGRAYGYTF,TGTGCCAGCAGCCCCCGGACAGGGCGGGCATATGGCTACACCTTC
TRBV7-9,few,TRBJ1-6,TRBD1,CASSLAGTGGSPLHF,TGTGCCAGCAGCTTAGCCGGGACAGGGGGCTCACCCCTCCACTTT
TRBV12-3/TRBV12-4,.,TRBJ2-3,.,CASSLSRGASADTQYF,TGTGCCAGCAGTTTAAGTCGGGGGGCCAGCGCAGATACGCAGTATTTT
TRBV7-2,.,TRBJ2-7,TRBD2,CASSLRLDGGGACYEQYF,TGTGCTAGCAGCTTACGCCTTGATGGCGGGGGGGCCTGCTACGAGCAGTACTTC
TRBV7-2,.,TRBJ2-7,TRBD2,CASSFLAGSSYEQYF,TGTGCCAGCAGCTTCTTAGCGGGGAGCTCCTACGAGCAGTACTTC
TRBV5-1,.,TRBJ2-2,.,CASSLEVSQNTGELFF,TGCGCCAGCAGCTTGGAGGTTAGCCAGAACACCGGGGAGCTGTTTTTT
TRBV5-1,few,TRBJ1-2,TRBD1,CASSTSGGVGYGYTF,TGCGCCAGCAGCACTTCAGGGGGGGTAGGGTATGGCTACACCTTC
TRBV6-2/TRBV6-3,few,TRBJ1-2,TRBD1,CASSYRGRSGYTF,TGTGCCAGCAGTTACAGGGGGCGAAGTGGCTACACCTTC
TRBV11-2,.,TRBJ2-3,TRBD1,CASSISAGTGVTDTQYF,TGTGCCAGCAGCATATCTGCCGGGACAGGGGTCACAGATACGCAGTATTTT
TRBV4-3,many,TRBJ2-7,.,CASSQGTLGSGTEPYEQYF,TGCGCCAGCAGCCAAGGAACCCTAGGAAGCGGAACAGAGCCCTACGAGCAGTACTTC
TRBV7-2,many,TRBJ2-7,.,CASSLAGRPGEQYF,TGTGCCAGCAGCTTAGCGGGACGCCCGGGCGAGCAGTACTTC
TRBV5-1,many,TRBJ2-5,.,CASSSIGGETQYF,TGCGCCAGCAGCTCTATTGGGGGAGAGACCCAGTACTTC
TRBV15,many,TRBJ1-2,.,CATSLGGGSYGYTF,TGTGCCACCAGCCTAGGGGGGGGTTCCTATGGCTACACCTTC
TRBV7-2,few,TRBJ1-1,.,CASSLVGGRSSEAFF,TGTGCCAGCAGCTTAGTCGGGGGGCGGTCTTCTGAAGCTTTCTTT
TRBV29-1,many,TRBJ2-5,.,CSVVDRPQETQYF,TGCAGCGTTGTTGACAGGCCCCAAGAGACCCAGTACTTC
TRBV11-2,many,TRBJ2-1,TRBD2,CASSSLAASYNEQFF,TGTGCCAGCAGCTCACTAGCGGCCTCCTACAATGAGCAGTTCTTC
TRBV7-7,few,TRBJ2-1,TRBD1,CASSTGTGLYNEQFF,TGTGCTAGCAGTACGGGGACAGGACTGTACAATGAGCAGTTCTTC
TRBV20-1,.,TRBJ2-2,.,CSARDGTGPGELFF,TGCAGTGCTAGAGACGGGACCGGCCCCGGGGAGCTGTTTTTT
TRBV6-6,.,TRBJ2-1,TRBD2,CASSVTSGSFTNEQFF,TGTGCCAGCAGCGTCACTAGCGGGAGTTTTACGAATGAGCAGTTCTTC
TRBV27,few,TRBJ1-4,.,CASSLSGGSNEKLFF,TGTGCCAGCAGTTTATCCGGGGGGAGTAATGAAAAACTGTTTTTT
TRBV7-2,.,TRBJ1-2,.,CASSISTGTPNNYGYTF,TGTGCCAGCAGCATATCAACCGGGACACCGAACAACTATGGCTACACCTTC
TRBV12-3/TRBV12-4,many,TRBJ2-7,TRBD1,CASSPQGVDEQYF,TGTGCCAGCAGCCCTCAGGGGGTTGACGAGCAGTACTTC
TRBV27,many,TRBJ2-7,.,CASRSYGAYEQYF,TGTGCCAGCAGGTCATACGGGGCATACGAGCAGTACTTC
TRBV7-2,few,TRBJ1-2,TRBD1,CASSWTGSGYTF,TGTGCCAGCAGCTGGACAGGGTCAGGCTACACCTTC
TRBV6-1,.,TRBJ1-1,.,CASSEALLGLDTEAFF,TGTGCCAGCAGTGAAGCGCTTCTGGGGTTGGACACTGAAGCTTTCTTT
TRBV5-1,.,TRBJ1-1,.,CASSLGTIGLHTEAFF,TGCGCCAGCAGCTTGGGGACGATCGGGTTGCACACTGAAGCTTTCTTT
TRBV3-1,few,TRBJ2-3,TRBD1,CASSQIGQGAIYGTDTQYF,TGTGCCAGCAGCCAAATTGGACAGGGGGCGATATATGGCACAGATACGCAGTATTTT
TRBV7-2,.,TRBJ2-2,.,CASSLGTTYTGELFF,TGTGCCAGCAGCTTAGGGACTACCTACACCGGGGAGCTGTTTTTT
TRBV24-1,.,TRBJ2-5,TRBD2,CATSEVSGGPETQYF,TGTGCCACCAGTGAAGTCAGCGGGGGACCGGAGACCCAGTACTTC
TRBV6-2/TRBV6-3,.,TRBJ1-2,.,CASSYTPQSTDGYTF,TGTGCCAGCAGTTACACGCCTCAGTCGACAGACGGCTACACCTTC
TRBV5-1,many,TRBJ1-2,TRBD1,CASSSGQVGYGYTF,TGCGCCAGCAGCTCTGGACAGGTTGGCTATGGCTACACCTTC
TRBV9,.,TRBJ1-2,.,CASSVAQDPEGGYTF,TGTGCCAGCAGCGTAGCCCAAGACCCCGAGGGTGGCTACACCTTC
TRBV4-1,.,TRBJ1-2,.,CASSQALPVNYGYTF,TGCGCCAGCAGCCAAGCTTTGCCTGTTAACTATGGCTACACCTTC
TRBV28,.,TRBJ2-5,TRBD2,CASRLIGSGAGETQYF,TGTGCCAGCAGGTTAATCGGGAGCGGGGCAGGGGAGACCCAGTACTTC
TRBV29-1,few,TRBJ1-1,.,CSVVRLVVGEAFF,TGCAGCGTTGTCAGACTAGTGGTCGGTGAAGCTTTCTTT
TRBV7-9,few,TRBJ2-2,.,CASSLEELLGTGELFF,TGTGCCAGCAGCTTGGAGGAACTCTTAGGCACCGGGGAGCTGTTTTTT
TRBV5-1,.,TRBJ1-2,TRBD1,CASSLEQGTSYYGYTF,TGCGCCAGCAGCTTGGAACAGGGGACGTCCTATTATGGCTACACCTTC
TRBV5-8,.,TRBJ2-1,TRBD1,CASSLAGTGTYNEQSF,TGTGCCAGCAGCTTGGCCGGGACAGGGACTTACAATGAGCAGTCCTTC
TRBV20-1,.,TRBJ1-2,TRBD1,CSFTGTGAQAHYGYTF,TGCAGTTTTACCGGGACAGGGGCCCAGGCCCACTATGGCTACACCTTC
TRBV7-2,many,TRBJ2-5,.,CASSPHKETQYF,TGTGCCAGCAGCCCTCACAAGGAGACCCAGTACTTC
TRBV18,.,TRBJ1-2,.,CASSLYSQNYGYTF,TGTGCCAGCTCACTGTACAGCCAAAACTATGGCTACACCTTC
TRBV7-6,few,TRBJ2-1,.,CASSLDLGDDEQFF,TGTGCCAGCAGCTTAGACCTGGGCGACGATGAGCAGTTCTTC
TRBV6-1,few,TRBJ2-5,.,CASSEGGGLETQYF,TGTGCCAGCAGTGAAGGAGGGGGGCTAGAGACCCAGTACTTC
TRBV7-2,many,TRBJ2-7,.,CASSFRQGGEQYF,TGCGCCAGCAGCTTCCGGCAGGGCGGCGAGCAGTACTTC
TRBV30,many,TRBJ2-1,TRBD1,CAWSTGGFLNEQFF,TGTGCCTGGTCGACAGGGGGCTTTCTGAATGAGCAGTTCTTC
TRBV7-9,few,TRBJ2-5,.,CASSLAPPQGTQYF,TGTGCCAGCAGCTTAGCGCCACCGCAAGGGACCCAGTACTTC
TRBV7-2,few,TRBJ2-7,.,CASSVGATSYEQYF,TGTGCCAGCAGTGTGGGGGCCACCTCCTACGAGCAGTACTTC
TRBV7-2,many,TRBJ2-1,TRBD1,CASSLVWTGGYNEQFF,TGTGCCAGCAGCTTAGTGTGGACAGGGGGCTACAATGAGCAGTTCTTC
TRBV20-1,many,TRBJ2-7,.,CSARDQEGWYEQYF,TGCAGTGCTAGAGATCAGGAAGGGTGGTACGAGCAGTACTTC
TRBV21-1,few,TRBJ2-3,.,CASSKVRDRDSTQYF,TGTGCCAGCAGCAAAGTCAGGGACAGGGACAGTACGCAGTATTTT
TRBV9,few,TRBJ2-2,TRBD2,CASSPRGGGELFF,TGTGCCAGCAGCCCCCGGGGGGGCGGGGAGCTGTTTTTT
TRBV11-3,.,TRBJ2-7,.,CASSLDSQGAQYF,TGTGCCAGCAGCTTAGACTCCCAAGGAGCCCAGTACTTC
TRBV6-6,many,TRBJ2-7,.,CASTVGSSYEQYF,TGTGCCAGCACCGTGGGCAGCTCCTACGAGCAGTACTTC
TRBV9,.,TRBJ2-3,TRBD1,CASSSRQGVGTDTQYF,TGTGCCAGCAGCTCCCGACAGGGGGTTGGCACAGATACGCAGTATTTT
TRBV20-1,few,TRBJ1-4,TRBD1,CSATGTATNEKLFF,TGCAGTGCCACCGGGACAGCAACTAATGAAAAACTGTTTTTT
TRBV9,.,TRBJ1-5,.,CASSVDWDQPQHF,TGTGCCAGCAGCGTGGACTGGGATCAGCCCCAGCATTTT
TRBV25-1,many,TRBJ1-2,TRBD1,CASRQTGVIIGYTF,TGTGCCAGCAGACAGACAGGGGTGATAATTGGCTACACCTTC
TRBV28,few,TRBJ1-5,TRBD1,CASSVDPTGGSQHF,TGTGCCAGCAGCGTCGATCCGACAGGGGGATCCCAGCATTTT